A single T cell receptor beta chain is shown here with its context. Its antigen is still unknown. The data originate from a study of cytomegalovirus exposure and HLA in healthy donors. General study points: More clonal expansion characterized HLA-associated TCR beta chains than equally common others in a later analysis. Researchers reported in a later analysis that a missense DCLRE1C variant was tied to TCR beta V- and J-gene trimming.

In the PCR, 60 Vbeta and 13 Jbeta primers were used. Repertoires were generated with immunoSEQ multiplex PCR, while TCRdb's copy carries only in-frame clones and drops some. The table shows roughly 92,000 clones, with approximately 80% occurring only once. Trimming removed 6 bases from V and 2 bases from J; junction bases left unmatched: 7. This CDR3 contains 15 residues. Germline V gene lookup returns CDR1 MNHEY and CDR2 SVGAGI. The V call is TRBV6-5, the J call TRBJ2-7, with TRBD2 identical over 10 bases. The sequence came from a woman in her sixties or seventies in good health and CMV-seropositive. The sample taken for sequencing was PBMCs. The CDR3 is CASSPGLAGAYEQYF. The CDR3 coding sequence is TGTGCCAGCAGCCCCGGGCTAGCGGGGGCCTACGAGCAGTACTTC.